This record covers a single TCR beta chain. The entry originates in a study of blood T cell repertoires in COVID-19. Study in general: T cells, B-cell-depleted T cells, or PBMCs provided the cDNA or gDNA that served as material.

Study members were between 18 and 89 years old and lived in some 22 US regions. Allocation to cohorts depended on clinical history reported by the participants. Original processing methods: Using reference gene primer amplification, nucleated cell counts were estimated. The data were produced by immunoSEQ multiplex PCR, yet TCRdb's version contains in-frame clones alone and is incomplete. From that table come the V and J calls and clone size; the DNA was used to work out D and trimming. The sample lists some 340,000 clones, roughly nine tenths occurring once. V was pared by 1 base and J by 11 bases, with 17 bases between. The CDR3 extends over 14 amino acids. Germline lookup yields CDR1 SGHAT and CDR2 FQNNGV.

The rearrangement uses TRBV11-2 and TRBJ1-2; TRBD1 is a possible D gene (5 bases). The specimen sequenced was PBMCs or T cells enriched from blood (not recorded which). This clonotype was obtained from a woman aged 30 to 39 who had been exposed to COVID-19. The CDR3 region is CASSLAPNRPRYTF. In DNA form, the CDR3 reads TGTGCCAGCAGCTTAGCTCCCAACAGGCCGCGGTACACCTTC.